The clone carrying this TCR beta chain was seen a few times. Its antigen remains unknown. Profiled with immunoSEQ multiplex PCR; TCRdb holds only in-frame clones, not every one. The sample has some 170,000 clones, about 87% seen once. This sample stems from a study of cytomegalovirus exposure and HLA in healthy donors. Study background: Later, an analysis reported that the 120 or so validation repertoires had used the same platform as the approximately 680 first-cohort repertoires. General study results and limits: Subsequent analysis of the 120 or so validation repertoires found a tendency for first-cohort TCR clusters to co-occur.

Germline V CDR1 and CDR2: ENHRY, SYGVKD. Trimming removed 4 bases from V and 0 bases from J; junction bases left unmatched: 6. The CDR3 runs to 16 residues. The source of this sequence is a woman under 40 in good health and CMV-seronegative. V gene TRBV10-3 combines with J gene TRBJ1-2, with 9 bases fitting TRBD1. Sequencing used PBMCs. CDR3 loop: CAISAGQGRANYGYTF. The CDR3 DNA sequence: TGTGCCATCAGTGCGGGACAGGGACGAGCTAACTATGGCTACACCTTC.